A selection of T cell receptor beta chains follows, all from one sample in a study of somatic mutations in T cells in chronic GVHD. Assay used: immunoSEQ multiplex PCR; TCRdb lists only in-frame clones, some missing. The table includes some 13,000 clones, roughly 80% detected once. Sequenced: Vbeta20-negative CD4+ T cells from blood. Receptors were obtained from a male patient aged 45-60 years with chronic graft-versus-host disease. Some T cells may be supplied by the graft donor. Both conserved end residues are part of each CDR3.

v_call: TRBV7-9
cdr3_aa: CASSSLSGGLTDTQYF

v_call: TRBV19
cdr3_aa: CASSMDTANTEAFF

v_call: TRBV5-5
cdr3_aa: CASSLALGLAGDETQYF

v_call: TRBV2
cdr3_aa: CASSERGRANSPLHF

v_call: TRBV11-3
cdr3_aa: CASSLSAGEGTGELFF

v_call: TRBV19
cdr3_aa: CASRGQGLYEQYF

v_call: TRBV19
cdr3_aa: CASSISGTGDYEQYF

v_call: TRBV7-2
cdr3_aa: CASSPGARGSGETQYF

v_call: TRBV18
cdr3_aa: CASSHGQVDYGYTF

v_call: TRBV18
cdr3_aa: CASSPLKQNYGYTF

v_call: TRBV5-4
cdr3_aa: CASSLVTVNEQYF

v_call: TRBV27
cdr3_aa: CASRSTGAGNTIYF

v_call: TRBV7-2
cdr3_aa: CASSSGRNQPQHF

v_call: TRBV19
cdr3_aa: CASSTQPGSGTEAFF

v_call: TRBV19
cdr3_aa: CASSRGTGSPYEQYF

v_call: TRBV2
cdr3_aa: CASIAGGGTDTQYF

v_call: TRBV4-3
cdr3_aa: CASSQGSGVNEKLFF

v_call: TRBV6-4
cdr3_aa: CASRQNYGYTF

v_call: TRBV2
cdr3_aa: CASSVGPGQGSYEQYF

v_call: TRBV12-5
cdr3_aa: CASGLVLGPANEQYF

v_call: TRBV7-3
cdr3_aa: CASSLTPSGLAGEPRNTQYF

v_call: TRBV5-4
cdr3_aa: CASSTGQQGETQYF

v_call: TRBV19
cdr3_aa: CASSIDGSYGYTF

v_call: TRBV7-2
cdr3_aa: CASSSTLAARTDTQYF

v_call: TRBV7-9
cdr3_aa: CASSPFLAEAFF

v_call: TRBV7-9
cdr3_aa: CASSPGSHYEQYF

v_call: TRBV4-1
cdr3_aa: CASSPLAERGVSGANVLTF

v_call: TRBV19
cdr3_aa: CASSKRGAGELFF

v_call: TRBV19
cdr3_aa: CATSRRESSTGELFF

v_call: TRBV7-9
cdr3_aa: CASSSQAPRGYEQYF

v_call: TRBV11-2
cdr3_aa: CASSRDSRLGAQHF

v_call: TRBV6-6
cdr3_aa: CASSSQDREEGGPQHF

v_call: TRBV4-1
cdr3_aa: CASSPTGLGANVLTF

v_call: TRBV11-2
cdr3_aa: CASHLGASGGLRNIYEQYF

v_call: TRBV28
cdr3_aa: CASTFVQKGGGYTF

v_call: TRBV6-6
cdr3_aa: CASSHTGIEYNSPLHF

v_call: TRBV7-6
cdr3_aa: CASSLRLGRETQYF

v_call: TRBV6-5
cdr3_aa: CASSNGGTANQPQHF

v_call: TRBV14
cdr3_aa: CASSQPGLNTEAFF

v_call: TRBV5-6
cdr3_aa: CASSLRTGSIETQYF

v_call: TRBV7-6
cdr3_aa: CASSHPDRGSGELFF

v_call: TRBV6-6
cdr3_aa: CASISGGGGTGELFF